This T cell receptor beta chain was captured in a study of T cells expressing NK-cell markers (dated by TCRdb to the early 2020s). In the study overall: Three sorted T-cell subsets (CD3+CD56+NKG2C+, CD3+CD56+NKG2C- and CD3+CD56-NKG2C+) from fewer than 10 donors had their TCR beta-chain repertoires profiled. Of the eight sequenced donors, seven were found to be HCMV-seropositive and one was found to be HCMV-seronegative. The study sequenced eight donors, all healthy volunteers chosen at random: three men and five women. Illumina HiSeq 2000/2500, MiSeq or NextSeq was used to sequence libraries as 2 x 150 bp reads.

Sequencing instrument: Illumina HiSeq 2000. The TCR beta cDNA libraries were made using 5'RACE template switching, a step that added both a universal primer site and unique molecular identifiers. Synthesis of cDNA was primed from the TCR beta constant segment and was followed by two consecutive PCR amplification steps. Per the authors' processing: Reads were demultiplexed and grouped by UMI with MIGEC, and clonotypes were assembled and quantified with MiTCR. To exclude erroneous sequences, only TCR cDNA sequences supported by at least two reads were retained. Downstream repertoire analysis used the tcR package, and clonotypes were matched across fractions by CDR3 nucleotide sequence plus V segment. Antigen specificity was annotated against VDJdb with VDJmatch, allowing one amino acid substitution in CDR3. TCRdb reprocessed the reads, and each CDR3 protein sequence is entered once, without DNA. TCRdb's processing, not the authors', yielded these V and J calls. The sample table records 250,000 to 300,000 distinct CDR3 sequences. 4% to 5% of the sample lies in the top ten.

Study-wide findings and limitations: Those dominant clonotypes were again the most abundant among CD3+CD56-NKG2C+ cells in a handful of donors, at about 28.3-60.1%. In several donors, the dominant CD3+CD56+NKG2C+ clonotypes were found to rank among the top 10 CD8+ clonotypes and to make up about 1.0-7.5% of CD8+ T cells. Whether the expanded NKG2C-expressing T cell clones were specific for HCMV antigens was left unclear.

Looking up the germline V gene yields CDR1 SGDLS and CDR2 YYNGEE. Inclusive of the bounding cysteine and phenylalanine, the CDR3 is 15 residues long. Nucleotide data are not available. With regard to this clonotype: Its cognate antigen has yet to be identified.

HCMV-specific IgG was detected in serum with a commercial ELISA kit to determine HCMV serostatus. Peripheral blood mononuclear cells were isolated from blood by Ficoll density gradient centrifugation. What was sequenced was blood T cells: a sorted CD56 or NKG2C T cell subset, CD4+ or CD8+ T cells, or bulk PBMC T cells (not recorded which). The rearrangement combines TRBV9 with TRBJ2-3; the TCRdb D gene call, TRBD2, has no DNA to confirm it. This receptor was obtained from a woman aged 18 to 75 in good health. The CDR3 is CASSASVGYTDTQYF.